The 27 T cell receptor beta chains reported below all come from one sample, sequenced in a study of T-cell memory formation after mild COVID-19. MiXCR was run by TCRdb on the 5' RACE reads, yielding one entry per CDR3 protein. The sample lists some 300,000 distinct CDR3 sequences, approximately 19% occurring once. The sequenced sample consisted of PBMCs or a T cell subset sorted from them (not recorded which). These TCRs come from a man aged 18 to 30 who had mild COVID-19 (a few samples of this study predate the infection). Cell type and time point are not known.

The chain is built from TRBV12-3 or TRBV12-4 and TRBJ2-7, with no clear D. The V end was cut by 2 bases, the J end by 2 bases, with 4 bases between. This CDR3 is 12 amino acids long. The CDR3 spells CASSLLPYEQYF. CDR3 DNA sequence: TGTGCCAGCAGTTTATTGCCCTACGAGCAGTACTTC.

This clonotype appeared many times. The genes are TRBV12-3 or TRBV12-4 and TRBJ2-7, with a weak D call TRBD1 (5 bases). This CDR3 has 13 amino acids. V was shortened by 3 bases and J by 4 bases, with 10 bases between the two germline ends. In DNA, the CDR3 is TGTGCCAGCAGTTTTAGGGGAATTTACGAGCAGTACTTC. This sequence encodes CASSFRGIYEQYF.

The chain employs TRBV24-1 and TRBJ2-1; a possible D gene is TRBD2 (5 bases). This CDR3 has 14 residues. Trimming stripped 7 bases from V and 4 bases from J, with 13 bases between. Germline CDR1 reads KGHDR; CDR2 reads SFDVKD. This CDR3 reads CATSASGVYNEQFF. The CDR3, as DNA: TGTGCCACCAGCGCATCCGGGGTTTACAATGAGCAGTTCTTC.

This clonotype was recorded at least ten times. The gene calls are TRBV7-9 and TRBJ2-3; D gene unclear. CDR3 length: 14 residues. CDR1 SEHNR and CDR2 FQNEAQ come from the germline V gene (reference sequence). The V gene lost 1 base and the J gene lost 8 bases, with 13 bases spanning the gap. The DNA of the CDR3 is TGTGCCAGCAGCTTAGGATGGGATCAAAGTACGCAGTATTTT. Translated: CASSLGWDQSTQYF.

This clonotype was detected only a few times. The CDR3 region has the DNA TGCGCCAGCAGCCAAGATTTACAGGATATTCAGCCCCAGCATTTT. As protein: CASSQDLQDIQPQHF. V is TRBV4-3 and J is TRBJ1-5; D might be TRBD1 (5 bases). CDR1 is LGHNA and CDR2 is YSLEER in the germline V gene. V was cut by 0 bases and J by 6 bases, with 12 bases left in between. CDR3 length: 15 residues.

This clonotype was observed at least ten times. The chain joins TRBV12-3 or TRBV12-4 to TRBJ1-1, with D perhaps matching TRBD1 (5 bases). This CDR3 region has 14 residues. With 2 bases removed from V and 3 bases from J, the gap between germline ends came to 10 bases. Here the CDR3 reads CASSLQGRDTEAFF. DNA for the CDR3: TGTGCCAGCAGTTTACAGGGAAGGGACACTGAAGCTTTCTTT.

This clonotype has at least ten counts. V is TRBV11-2 and J is TRBJ2-3, with TRBD1 matching 9 bases. The J segment lost 4 bases and the V segment lost 5 bases, leaving 7 bases of the junction unmatched. The CDR3 sequence is 15 residues long. Per germline, CDR1 SGHAT and CDR2 FQNNGV. The CDR3 protein is CASSHYRGPPDTQYF. The DNA of the CDR3 is TGTGCCAGCAGCCACTACAGGGGGCCCCCAGATACGCAGTATTTT.

The chain recombines TRBV7-2 with TRBJ1-3; 9 positions agree with TRBD1. With V trimmed by 7 bases and J by 0 bases, 16 bases remained unmatched. The germline V gene encodes CDR1 SGHTA and CDR2 FQGNSA. This CDR3 spans 19 amino acids. In DNA, the CDR3 is TGTGCCAGCACCGTACGGGACAGGGCTATCCTCAACTCTGGAAACACCATATATTTT. Amino acids: CASTVRDRAILNSGNTIYF.

This clonotype was counted at least ten times. J is TRBJ1-2 and V is TRBV3-1, with D hard to call. Germline V gene data show CDR1 as LGHDT and CDR2 as YNNKEL (reference sequence). V shed 0 bases and J shed 8 bases, with 4 bases lying between them. The CDR3 has 11 amino acids. The CDR3: CASSQDSGYTF. CDR3 coding DNA: TGTGCCAGCAGCCAAGACAGCGGCTACACCTTC. Together with reference TRBV3-1 and TRBJ1-2, the CDR3 gives the full variable domain: DTAVSQTPKYLVTQMGNDKSIKCEQNLGHDTMYWYKQDSKKFLKIMFSYNNKELIINETVPNRFSPKSPDKAHLNLHINSLELGDSAVYFCASSQDSGYTFGSGTRLTVV.

The chain employs TRBV6-5 and TRBJ1-3, with D tentatively TRBD1 (5 bases). Trimming removed 2 bases at V and 4 bases at J, with 12 bases between. This CDR3 comprises 15 residues. The germline gives CDR1 MNHEY, CDR2 SVGAGI. This chain's CDR3 is CASSYGSGTGNTIYF. For the CDR3, the DNA is TGTGCCAGCAGTTACGGCTCAGGGACGGGAAACACCATATATTTT.

V usage is TRBV3-1 and J usage is TRBJ1-2; a possible D gene is TRBD1 (5 bases). Trimming pared 3 bases from V and 8 bases from J, leaving 10 bases between. The CDR3 runs to 12 residues. CDR1 is LGHDT and CDR2 is YNNKEL in the germline V gene (reference sequence). For the CDR3, the DNA is TGTGCCAGCAGCCATCTGGGGGACGGCTACACCTTC. Translating it yields CASSHLGDGYTF.

V is TRBV19 and J is TRBJ1-5, with D tentatively TRBD1 (6 bases). Germline CDR1 and CDR2: LNHDA and SQIVND (reference sequence). The CDR3 sequence is 15 residues long. Trimming took 5 bases from V and 6 from J, leaving 17 bases between them. The CDR3 region is CASSPQGDAVQPQHF. The CDR3 DNA reads as TGTGCCAGTAGTCCACAGGGAGATGCGGTTCAGCCCCAGCATTTT.

In this sample, this clonotype turned up a few times. The gene calls are TRBV5-1 and TRBJ2-3; 7 bases agree with TRBD1. The junction had 12 bases not matched to a gene; V was cut back by 0 bases and J by 2 bases. Germline V gene sequence: CDR1 SGHRS, CDR2 YFSETQ. This CDR3 is built from 18 residues. DNA for the CDR3: TGCGCCAGCAGCTTGGAGGGGACAGTTGATGTATACACAGATACGCAGTATTTT. Translation gives CASSLEGTVDVYTDTQYF. Full variable domain (missing parts from reference TRBV5-1 and TRBJ2-3): KAGVTQTPRYLIKTRGQQVTLSCSPISGHRSVSWYQQTPGQGLQFLFEYFSETQRNKGNFPGRFSGRQFSNSRSEMNVSTLELGDSALYLCASSLEGTVDVYTDTQYFGPGTRLTVL.

The table lists this clonotype with a few counts. V is TRBV2 and J is TRBJ2-1, with D possibly being TRBD1 or TRBD2 (5 bases each). The length of the CDR3 is 16 residues. V lost 8 bases and J lost 3, with 20 bases in between. Germline-derived CDR1 and CDR2 are SNHLY and FYNNEI. The CDR3 is CASASRGRGNYNEQFF. The CDR3 DNA reads as TGTGCCAGCGCGTCTAGGGGCCGGGGCAACTACAATGAGCAGTTCTTC.

This clonotype was counted at least ten times. This chain connects TRBV7-2 to TRBJ2-3; D is unresolved. CDR3 size: 12 residues. The V end lost 6 bases, the J end lost 2 bases, and 6 bases lay between the germline ends. Per germline, CDR1 SGHTA and CDR2 FQGNSA. In nucleotides, the CDR3 is TGTGCCAGCAGTTTCGTCACAGATACGCAGTATTTT. Translated: CASSFVTDTQYF.

The chain is built from TRBV15 and TRBJ2-3; 8 nucleotides align to TRBD1. The CDR3 is 16 residues long. V gave up 2 bases and J gave up 1 base; unmatched junction bases: 5. The germline gives CDR1 LNHNV, CDR2 YYDKDF (reference sequence). Here the CDR3 reads CATSRPQGAGTDTQYF. In nucleotides, the CDR3 is TGTGCCACCAGCAGACCTCAGGGGGCGGGCACAGATACGCAGTATTTT.

In this sample, this clonotype turned up a few times. The rearrangement joins TRBV10-3 to TRBJ2-2; D is uncertain. V was cut by 6 bases and J by 5 bases, with 7 bases left in between. Germline CDR1 reads ENHRY; CDR2 reads SYGVKD. This CDR3 is built from 12 residues. CDR3 DNA: TGTGCCATCAGATTACAGACCGGGGAGCTGTTTTTT. The encoded protein is CAIRLQTGELFF.

CDR3 sequence reads: CASSLWGTGFSPLHF. CDR3 sequence (DNA): TGTGCCAGCAGTTTATGGGGGACAGGGTTTTCACCCCTCCACTTT. This sequence joins TRBV27 and TRBJ1-6; 9 bases line up with TRBD1. The CDR3 has 15 amino acids. Germline V gene sequence: CDR1 MNHEY, CDR2 SMNVEV (reference sequence). Unmatched junction bases numbered 4, after V lost 1 base and J lost 9 bases.

The chain employs TRBV4-3 and TRBJ1-1; D perhaps matches TRBD1 (5 bases). The germline gives CDR1 LGHNA, CDR2 YSLEER. This CDR3 is 14 amino acids long. Trimming left V 1 base short and J 5 bases short, with 11 bases between. The CDR3, as DNA: TGCGCCAGCAGCCAAGTTCCAGGGTGGACTGAAGCTTTCTTT. It specifies CASSQVPGWTEAFF.

The chain carries TRBV15 and TRBJ2-3; TRBD1 is a possible D gene (5 bases). V lost 0 bases and J 1 base, leaving 8 bases between the germline ends. CDR1 is LNHNV and CDR2 is YYDKDF in the germline V gene (reference sequence). The CDR3 is 15 amino acids. In DNA form, the CDR3 reads TGTGCCACCAGCAGAGAAGGCAGGGGCACAGATACGCAGTATTTT. Translating gives CATSREGRGTDTQYF.

This chain joins TRBV27 and TRBJ1-6; D is unclear. This CDR3 is 16 amino acids long. Trimming took off 4 bases at V and 0 bases at J, with 10 bases between the two ends. Per the germline V gene, CDR1 is MNHEY and CDR2 is SMNVEV (reference sequence). CDR3 in DNA: TGTGCCAGCAGTTCGACATCGAGCTCCTATAATTCACCCCTCCACTTT. Protein: CASSSTSSSYNSPLHF.

This clonotype turned up a few times. V usage is TRBV2 and J usage is TRBJ1-3, with D unresolved. The germline V and J ends were trimmed by 0 bases and 2 bases, with 8 bases remaining between them. Germline CDR1 is SNHLY and CDR2 is FYNNEI. The CDR3 is 15 residues long. The CDR3 DNA is TGTGCCAGCAGTGAAGCGATGGGGACTGGAAACACCATATATTTT. Translated: CASSEAMGTGNTIYF.

This sequence joins TRBV2 and TRBJ1-3, with no clear D. V dropped 3 bases and J dropped 0 bases, with 12 bases sitting between them. CDR1 and CDR2 (germline): SNHLY, FYNNEI. The CDR3 contains 16 residues. The DNA of the CDR3 is TGTGCCAGCAGTGAGTCCCTGCGGAGCTCTGGAAACACCATATATTTT. Amino acids: CASSESLRSSGNTIYF.

This clonotype was detected only a few times. The V and J genes are TRBV5-1 and TRBJ1-1, with 8 positions matching TRBD1. Trimming cost V 8 bases and J 4 bases; bases outside gene matches: 13. The germline CDR1 and CDR2 sequences are SGHRS and YFSETQ. The CDR3 totals 15 residues. CDR3 protein: CASTLRGRGGTEAFF. CDR3 DNA: TGCGCCAGTACTCTCAGGGGGCGCGGTGGCACTGAAGCTTTCTTT. Using reference TRBV5-1 and TRBJ1-1 for the parts outside the CDR3, the full variable domain is KAGVTQTPRYLIKTRGQQVTLSCSPISGHRSVSWYQQTPGQGLQFLFEYFSETQRNKGNFPGRFSGRQFSNSRSEMNVSTLELGDSALYLCASTLRGRGGTEAFFGQGTRLTVV.

This clonotype occurred a few times. The rearrangement uses TRBV12-3 or TRBV12-4 and TRBJ1-1, with D tentatively TRBD1 (6 bases). V shed 2 bases and J shed 2 bases, with 15 bases lying between them. The CDR3 loop spans 16 amino acids. CDR3 region: CASSLQGYIGNTEAFF. The CDR3 nucleotides are TGTGCCAGCAGTTTACAGGGGTACATCGGTAACACTGAAGCTTTCTTT.

This clonotype has a single count. This rearrangement joins TRBV20-1 to TRBJ2-5; 9 positions match TRBD2. The trim removed 2 bases at V and 3 bases at J, leaving 1 base unmatched. Germline V gives CDR1 DFQATT, CDR2 SNEGSKA (reference sequence). The CDR3 sequence is 13 residues long. CDR3: CSARLAGKETQYF. CDR3 sequence (DNA): TGCAGTGCTAGACTAGCGGGGAAAGAGACCCAGTACTTC.

The chain couples TRBV6-2 or TRBV6-3 to TRBJ1-5; TRBD1 might be the D (6 bases). Germline V lookup: CDR1 MNHEY, CDR2 SVGEGT. The CDR3 is 14 residues long. Deletions cut 6 bases from V and 6 bases from J, with 15 bases between. CDR3 amino acids: CASSSGDAGQPQHF. The CDR3 bases are TGTGCCAGCAGCTCAGGGGATGCGGGTCAGCCCCAGCATTTT.